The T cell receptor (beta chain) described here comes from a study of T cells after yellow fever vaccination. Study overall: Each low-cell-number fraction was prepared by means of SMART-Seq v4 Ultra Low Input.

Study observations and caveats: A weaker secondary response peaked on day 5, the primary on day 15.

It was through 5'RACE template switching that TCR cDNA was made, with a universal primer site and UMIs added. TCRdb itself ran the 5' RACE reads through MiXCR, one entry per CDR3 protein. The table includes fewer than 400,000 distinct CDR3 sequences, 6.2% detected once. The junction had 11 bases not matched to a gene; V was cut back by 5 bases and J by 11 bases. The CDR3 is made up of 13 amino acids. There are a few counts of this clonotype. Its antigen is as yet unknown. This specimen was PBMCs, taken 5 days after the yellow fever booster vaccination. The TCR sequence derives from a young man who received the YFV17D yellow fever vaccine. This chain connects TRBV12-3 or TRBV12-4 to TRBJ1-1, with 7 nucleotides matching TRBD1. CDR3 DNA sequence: TGTGCCAGCAGTCTACGACAGGGAGGCGAGGCTTTCTTT. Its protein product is CASSLRQGGEAFF.